One and the same sample provided the 14 T cell receptor beta chains below, sequenced in a study of cytomegalovirus exposure and HLA in healthy donors. TCRdb's table, derived via immunoSEQ multiplex PCR, lists solely in-frame clones and lacks some. The data contain 120,000 to 150,000 clones, 91% of them singletons. Sequencing was performed on PBMCs. These receptors all stem from a man in his late teens or twenties in good health and CMV-seronegative.

This chain joins TRBV29-1 and TRBJ2-1, with a possible D match to TRBD1 (7 bases). CDR3 size: 14 residues. Germline V gene sequence: CDR1 SQVTM, CDR2 ANQGSEA. CDR3 protein: CSLGAGGSYNEQFF. The CDR3, as DNA: TGCAGTCTTGGGGCAGGGGGGTCCTACAATGAGCAGTTCTTC.

The chain joins TRBV6-5 to TRBJ2-3; 7 nucleotides align to TRBD1. Germline CDR1 and CDR2: MNHEY and SVGAGI. Unmatched junction bases numbered 2, after V lost 10 bases and J lost 1 base. This CDR3 is built from 12 residues. The CDR3 spells CATGQGTDTQYF. The CDR3 nucleotides are TGTGCCACCGGACAGGGCACAGATACGCAGTATTTT.

Regarding this clone: Other DNA sequences from this sample encode an identical CDR3 as well. The V and J genes are TRBV27 and TRBJ1-5, with a tentative D call TRBD1 (5 bases). Germline CDR1 reads MNHEY; CDR2 reads SMNVEV (reference sequence). V lost 3 bases and J lost 0, with 6 bases in between. CDR3 size: 14 residues. The CDR3 DNA is TGTGCCAGCAGTTTCCAGGGTAGCAATCAGCCCCAGCATTTT. It specifies CASSFQGSNQPQHF.

In its sample, this clone was seen once. The rearrangement uses TRBV20-1 and TRBJ2-1, with D hard to call. CDR3 length equals 11 residues. Per germline, CDR1 DFQATT and CDR2 SNEGSKA (reference sequence). The germline V and J ends were trimmed by 7 bases and 5 bases, with 9 bases remaining between them. CDR3 sequence: CSVPRNNEQFF. The CDR3 DNA follows: TGCAGTGTACCTAGAAACAATGAGCAGTTCTTC.

In its sample, this clone was seen once. V gene TRBV18 combines with J gene TRBJ2-2; 7 nucleotides agree with TRBD2. Germline CDR1 reads KGHSH; CDR2 reads LQKENI. The CDR3 totals 16 residues. The trim removed 5 bases at V and 0 bases at J, leaving 6 bases unmatched. CDR3 in amino acids: CASSVGGAANTGELFF. The CDR3 bases are TGTGCCAGCTCAGTGGGAGGGGCCGCGAACACCGGGGAGCTGTTTTTT.

The rearrangement joins TRBV5-6 to TRBJ1-5, with D maybe TRBD1 (5 bases). The V end lost 4 bases, the J end lost 0 bases, and 17 bases lay between the germline ends. The germline gives CDR1 SGHDT, CDR2 YYEEEE. This CDR3 has 17 residues. Written as DNA, the CDR3 is TGTGCCAGCAGCCTTTGGGGAGGGGAGGATAGCAATCAGCCCCAGCATTTT. It codes for CASSLWGGEDSNQPQHF.

The chain has TRBV29-1 and TRBJ2-4; TRBD1 matches at 7 bases. The germline V gene has CDR1 SQVTM and CDR2 ANQGSEA. The J segment lost 9 bases and the V segment lost 6 bases, leaving 5 bases of the junction unmatched. The CDR3 spans 11 residues. CDR3 in amino acids: CSVRDSGIQYF. CDR3 bases: TGCAGCGTCAGGGACAGCGGCATTCAGTACTTC.

V gene TRBV7-3 combines with J gene TRBJ2-3, with 10 bases aligning to TRBD2. With V trimmed by 5 bases and J by 5 bases, 16 bases remained unmatched. From germline, CDR1 is SGHTA and CDR2 FQGTGA. The CDR3 runs to 18 residues. The DNA for the CDR3 is TGTGCCAGCAGCCCTCAACCCCTCGGAGCGGGGGGGCGAGATACGCAGTATTTT. Its translation is CASSPQPLGAGGRDTQYF.

V is TRBV18 and J is TRBJ1-1; a weak D match, TRBD1 (5 bases). Between the trimmed V and J ends, which lost 3 bases and 3 bases, there was a span of 14 bases. CDR3 length equals 15 residues. Germline lookup yields CDR1 KGHSH and CDR2 LQKENI. The CDR3 DNA reads as TGTGCCAGCTCACCGGGAGGGGCGGATCACACTGAAGCTTTCTTT. This codes for CASSPGGADHTEAFF.

The chain links TRBV10-1 to TRBJ1-1, with D hard to call. The V end was cut by 3 bases, the J end by 7 bases, with 9 bases between. Germline V lookup: CDR1 WNHNN, CDR2 SYGVQD (reference sequence). This CDR3 region has 12 residues. This chain's CDR3 is CASSDSRGEAFF. The CDR3 nucleotides are TGCGCCAGCAGTGATTCGCGGGGTGAAGCTTTCTTT.

This sequence joins TRBV6-5 and TRBJ2-7; 7 bases align to TRBD1. Germline CDR1 is MNHEY and CDR2 is SVGAGI. The CDR3 extends over 15 amino acids. The junction had 15 bases not matched to a gene; V was cut back by 6 bases and J by 7 bases. DNA of the CDR3: TGTGCCAGCAGAGCGAACAGGGGATCGCTGGGAGAGCAGTACTTC. It yields the protein CASRANRGSLGEQYF.

The chain has TRBV12-5 and TRBJ2-3; 8 positions agree with TRBD1. Germline CDR1 reads LGHNT; CDR2 reads FRNRAP. The V gene end was trimmed by 7 bases and the J gene end by 5 bases; junction bases not matched to a gene: 17. The CDR3 has 17 residues. The CDR3 protein is CASALFAGQGFGDTQYF. The DNA of the CDR3 is TGTGCTAGTGCCCTTTTTGCTGGACAGGGATTTGGAGATACGCAGTATTTT. Supplemented by reference TRBV12-5 and TRBJ2-3, the full variable domain reads DARVTQTPRHKVTEMGQEVTMRCQPILGHNTVFWYRQTMMQGLELLAYFRNRAPLDDSGMPKDRFSAEMPDATLATLKIQPSEPRDSAVYFCASALFAGQGFGDTQYFGPGTRLTVL.

V is TRBV29-1 and J is TRBJ2-7; 7 bases align to TRBD2. The V gene end was trimmed by 6 bases and the J gene end by 2 bases; junction bases not matched to a gene: 10. The CDR3 runs to 14 residues. The germline gives CDR1 SQVTM, CDR2 ANQGSEA. This chain's CDR3 is CSVAIFGLAYEQYF. The CDR3 bases are TGCAGCGTAGCAATCTTCGGACTAGCCTACGAGCAGTACTTC.

The V call is TRBV4-3, the J call TRBJ1-1; maybe TRBD1 (6 bases). Trimming cost V 4 bases and J 0 bases, with 9 bases left between them. The CDR3 has 14 amino acids. Germline V gives CDR1 LGHNA, CDR2 YSLEER. CDR3 nucleotides: TGCGCCAGCAGCCGGGGGACACTGAACACTGAAGCTTTCTTT. Protein product: CASSRGTLNTEAFF.